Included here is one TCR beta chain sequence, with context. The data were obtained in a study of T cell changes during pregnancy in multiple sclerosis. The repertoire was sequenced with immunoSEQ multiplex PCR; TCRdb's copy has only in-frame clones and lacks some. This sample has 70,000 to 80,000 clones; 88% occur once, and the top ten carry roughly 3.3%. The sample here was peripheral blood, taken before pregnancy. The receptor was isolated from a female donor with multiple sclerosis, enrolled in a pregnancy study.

The CDR3 spells CASSATGPYNEQFF. As DNA, the CDR3 is TGTGCCAGCAGTGCGACAGGGCCTTACAATGAGCAGTTCTTC. The V gene is TRBV27, the J gene TRBJ2-1; TRBD1 matches 7 bases. V trimming: 5 bases; J trimming: 4 bases; junction bases outside the gene matches: 5. This CDR3 spans 14 amino acids. The germline CDR1 and CDR2 sequences are MNHEY and SMNVEV (reference sequence).